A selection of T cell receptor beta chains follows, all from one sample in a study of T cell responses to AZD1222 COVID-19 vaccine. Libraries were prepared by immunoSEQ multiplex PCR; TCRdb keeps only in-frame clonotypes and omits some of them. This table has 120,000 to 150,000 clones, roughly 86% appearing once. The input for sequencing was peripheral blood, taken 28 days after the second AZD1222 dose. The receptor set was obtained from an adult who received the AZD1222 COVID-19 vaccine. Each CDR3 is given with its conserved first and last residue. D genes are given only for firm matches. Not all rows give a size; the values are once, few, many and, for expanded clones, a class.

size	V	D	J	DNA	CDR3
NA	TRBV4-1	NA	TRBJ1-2	TGCGCCAGCAGCCAACGGAGGGAAGGTTCATATGGCTACACCTTC	CASSQRREGSYGYTF
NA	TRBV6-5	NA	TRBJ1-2	TGTGCCAGCAGTTACTCAACGGTGGGGATGGATGGCTACACCTTC	CASSYSTVGMDGYTF
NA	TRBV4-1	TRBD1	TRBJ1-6	TGCGCCAGCAGCCAAGGGTCAGGGGGCACTTCACCCCTCCACTTT	CASSQGSGGTSPLHF
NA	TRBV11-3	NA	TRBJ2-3	TGTGCCAGCAGCCCTGGTTTCGCGGGGATTTCAGATACGCAGTATTTT	CASSPGFAGISDTQYF
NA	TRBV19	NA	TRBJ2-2	TGTGCCAGTAGTATGGGGTCAATCACCGGGGAGCTGTTTTTT	CASSMGSITGELFF
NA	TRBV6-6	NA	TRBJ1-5	TGTGCCAGCAGTTCTATCAGGTTCCGCAATCAGCCCCAGCATTTT	CASSSIRFRNQPQHF
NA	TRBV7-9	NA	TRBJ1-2	TGTGCCAGCAGCTTAGGCGGACATCCACCAGGTGGCTACACCTTC	CASSLGGHPPGGYTF
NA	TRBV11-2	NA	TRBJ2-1	TGTGCCAGCAGCATGGCCGCGGGACTTGCTGGCAATGAGCAGTTCTTC	CASSMAAGLAGNEQFF
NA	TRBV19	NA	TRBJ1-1	TGTGCCAGTAAAGGACCATCCGGACGGATCTTAGGGGGTCTGAACACTGAAGCTTTCTTT	CASKGPSGRILGGLNTEAFF
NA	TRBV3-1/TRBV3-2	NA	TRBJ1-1	TGTGCCAGCAGTCAGACCGGAATATTGGGCACTGAAGCTTTCTTT	CASSQTGILGTEAFF
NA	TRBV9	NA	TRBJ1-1	TGTGCCAGCAGCCCCCGGGAAAACATGAACACTGAAGCTTTCTTT	CASSPRENMNTEAFF
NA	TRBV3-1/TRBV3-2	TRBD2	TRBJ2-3	TGTGCCAGCAGCCACACCTTCCTAGCGGGAGAGGGGGTCACAGATACGCAGTATTTT	CASSHTFLAGEGVTDTQYF
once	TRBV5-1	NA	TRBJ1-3	TGCGCCAGCAGCCAGGGGTTTGGAAACACCATATATTTT	CASSQGFGNTIYF
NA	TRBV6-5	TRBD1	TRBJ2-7	TGTGCCAGCATTAAAATGGGACAGGGGCCCTACGAGCAGTACTTC	CASIKMGQGPYEQYF
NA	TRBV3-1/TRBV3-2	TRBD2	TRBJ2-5	TGTGCCAGCAGCCAAGAGGAGGAGGCACTAGCGGGGTTCCAAGAGACCCAGTACTTC	CASSQEEEALAGFQETQYF
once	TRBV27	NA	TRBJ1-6	TGTGCCAGCAGTTACGCACTGGGGGGTAATTCACCCCTCCACTTT	CASSYALGGNSPLHF
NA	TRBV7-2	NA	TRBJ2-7	TGTGCCAGCAGCCCCGGGACTTCCACTCCCTACGAGCAGTACTTC	CASSPGTSTPYEQYF
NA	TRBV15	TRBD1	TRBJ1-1	TGTGCCACCAGCAGCAAGACAGGGAAGAACACTGAAGCTTTCTTT	CATSSKTGKNTEAFF
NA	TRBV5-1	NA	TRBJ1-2	TGCGCCAGCAGCTTGGGCAGCGGCAGCTATGGCTACACCTTC	CASSLGSGSYGYTF
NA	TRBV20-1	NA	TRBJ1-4	TGCAGTGCTAGTAGCAGTTGGGCGTCTAATGAAAAACTGTTTTTT	CSASSSWASNEKLFF
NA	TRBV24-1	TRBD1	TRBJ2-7	TGTGCCACCAGTGACTACACCCCCGGGACAGTCTCCTACGAGCAGTACTTC	CATSDYTPGTVSYEQYF
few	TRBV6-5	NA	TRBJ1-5	TGTGCCAGCAGCGTCTCCATCTCCGGTCAGCCCCAGCATTTT	CASSVSISGQPQHF
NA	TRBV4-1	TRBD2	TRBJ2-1	TGCGCCAGCAGCCAAGAACAGCGGGGTTACAATGAGCAGTTCTTC	CASSQEQRGYNEQFF
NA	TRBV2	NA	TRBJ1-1	TGTGCCGAATTTGCGGCAGAGAACACTGAAGCTTTCTTT	CAEFAAENTEAFF
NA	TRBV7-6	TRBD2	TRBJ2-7	TGTGCCAGCAGCCTGGGACTAGCGGGTTACGAGCAGTACTTC	CASSLGLAGYEQYF
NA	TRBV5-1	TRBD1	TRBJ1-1	TGCGCCAGCAGCTCGGGACAGATCACTGAAGCTTTCTTT	CASSSGQITEAFF